The rows below give T cell receptor beta chains drawn from one sample of a study of blood T cell repertoires in COVID-19. Profiled with immunoSEQ multiplex PCR; TCRdb holds only in-frame clones, not every one. The sample shows about 310,000 clones, 90% of them seen only once. The sequenced sample was peripheral blood. Receptors originate from a woman in her thirties with COVID-19, enrolled during active disease. CDR3s include the opening cysteine and the closing phenylalanine or tryptophan.

v_call,cdr3_aa
TRBV5-6,CASSERGRFDNSPLHF
TRBV18,CASSPVRQGEQPQHF
TRBV2,CASRKQTGTSYEQYF
TRBV5-6,CASSLAGVSGNTIYF
TRBV25-1,CASNNGQTLSPLHF
TRBV6-5,CASSYSEGVTEAFF
TRBV24-1,CATSDSPRGSGLARETQYF
TRBV24-1,CATSDRTGDYTDTQYF
TRBV27,CASSLSLGLPYNEQFF
TRBV20-1,CSTVAGGYTF
TRBV5-1,CASSLEAGGSYNEQFF
TRBV3-1/TRBV3-2,CASSQGQAGYTF
TRBV5-1,CASSLDYGGNSPLHF
TRBV18,CASSFTGGRDTEAFF
TRBV29-1,CSVDRYSGSSYNEQFF